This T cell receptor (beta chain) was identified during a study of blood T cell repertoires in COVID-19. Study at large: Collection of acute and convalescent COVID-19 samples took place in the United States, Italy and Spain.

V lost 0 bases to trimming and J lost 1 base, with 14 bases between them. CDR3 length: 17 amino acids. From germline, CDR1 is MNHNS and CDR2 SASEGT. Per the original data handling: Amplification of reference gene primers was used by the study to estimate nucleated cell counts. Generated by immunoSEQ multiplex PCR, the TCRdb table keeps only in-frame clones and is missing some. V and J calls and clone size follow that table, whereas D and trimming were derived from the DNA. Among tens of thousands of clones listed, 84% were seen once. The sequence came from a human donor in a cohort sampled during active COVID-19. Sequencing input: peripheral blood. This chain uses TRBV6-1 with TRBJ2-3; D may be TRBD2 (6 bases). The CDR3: CASSEAAGGAGTDTQYF. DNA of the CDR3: TGTGCCAGCAGTGAAGCCGCCGGCGGGGCAGGCACAGATACGCAGTATTTT.